The clone carrying this TCR beta chain was counted a single time. This entry is derived from a study of CD4 T cell repertoires in COVID-19. Assay used: immunoSEQ multiplex PCR; TCRdb lists only in-frame clones, some missing. Of some 80,000 clones listed, around four fifths are singletons. The clonotype was recovered from a human donor who had COVID-19. The sequences come from CD4+ T cells from peripheral blood, collected after recovery from COVID-19.

The CDR3 here is CASSQDPGGSGNTIYF. CDR3 DNA: TGTGCCAGCAGCCAAGACCCCGGGGGCAGTGGAAACACCATATATTTT. The V gene is TRBV4-2, the J gene TRBJ1-3, with D perhaps TRBD1 (6 bases). The CDR3 runs to 16 residues. Between the trimmed V and J ends, which lost 0 bases and 3 bases, there was a span of 12 bases. Germline-derived CDR1 and CDR2 are LGHNA and YNFKEQ.